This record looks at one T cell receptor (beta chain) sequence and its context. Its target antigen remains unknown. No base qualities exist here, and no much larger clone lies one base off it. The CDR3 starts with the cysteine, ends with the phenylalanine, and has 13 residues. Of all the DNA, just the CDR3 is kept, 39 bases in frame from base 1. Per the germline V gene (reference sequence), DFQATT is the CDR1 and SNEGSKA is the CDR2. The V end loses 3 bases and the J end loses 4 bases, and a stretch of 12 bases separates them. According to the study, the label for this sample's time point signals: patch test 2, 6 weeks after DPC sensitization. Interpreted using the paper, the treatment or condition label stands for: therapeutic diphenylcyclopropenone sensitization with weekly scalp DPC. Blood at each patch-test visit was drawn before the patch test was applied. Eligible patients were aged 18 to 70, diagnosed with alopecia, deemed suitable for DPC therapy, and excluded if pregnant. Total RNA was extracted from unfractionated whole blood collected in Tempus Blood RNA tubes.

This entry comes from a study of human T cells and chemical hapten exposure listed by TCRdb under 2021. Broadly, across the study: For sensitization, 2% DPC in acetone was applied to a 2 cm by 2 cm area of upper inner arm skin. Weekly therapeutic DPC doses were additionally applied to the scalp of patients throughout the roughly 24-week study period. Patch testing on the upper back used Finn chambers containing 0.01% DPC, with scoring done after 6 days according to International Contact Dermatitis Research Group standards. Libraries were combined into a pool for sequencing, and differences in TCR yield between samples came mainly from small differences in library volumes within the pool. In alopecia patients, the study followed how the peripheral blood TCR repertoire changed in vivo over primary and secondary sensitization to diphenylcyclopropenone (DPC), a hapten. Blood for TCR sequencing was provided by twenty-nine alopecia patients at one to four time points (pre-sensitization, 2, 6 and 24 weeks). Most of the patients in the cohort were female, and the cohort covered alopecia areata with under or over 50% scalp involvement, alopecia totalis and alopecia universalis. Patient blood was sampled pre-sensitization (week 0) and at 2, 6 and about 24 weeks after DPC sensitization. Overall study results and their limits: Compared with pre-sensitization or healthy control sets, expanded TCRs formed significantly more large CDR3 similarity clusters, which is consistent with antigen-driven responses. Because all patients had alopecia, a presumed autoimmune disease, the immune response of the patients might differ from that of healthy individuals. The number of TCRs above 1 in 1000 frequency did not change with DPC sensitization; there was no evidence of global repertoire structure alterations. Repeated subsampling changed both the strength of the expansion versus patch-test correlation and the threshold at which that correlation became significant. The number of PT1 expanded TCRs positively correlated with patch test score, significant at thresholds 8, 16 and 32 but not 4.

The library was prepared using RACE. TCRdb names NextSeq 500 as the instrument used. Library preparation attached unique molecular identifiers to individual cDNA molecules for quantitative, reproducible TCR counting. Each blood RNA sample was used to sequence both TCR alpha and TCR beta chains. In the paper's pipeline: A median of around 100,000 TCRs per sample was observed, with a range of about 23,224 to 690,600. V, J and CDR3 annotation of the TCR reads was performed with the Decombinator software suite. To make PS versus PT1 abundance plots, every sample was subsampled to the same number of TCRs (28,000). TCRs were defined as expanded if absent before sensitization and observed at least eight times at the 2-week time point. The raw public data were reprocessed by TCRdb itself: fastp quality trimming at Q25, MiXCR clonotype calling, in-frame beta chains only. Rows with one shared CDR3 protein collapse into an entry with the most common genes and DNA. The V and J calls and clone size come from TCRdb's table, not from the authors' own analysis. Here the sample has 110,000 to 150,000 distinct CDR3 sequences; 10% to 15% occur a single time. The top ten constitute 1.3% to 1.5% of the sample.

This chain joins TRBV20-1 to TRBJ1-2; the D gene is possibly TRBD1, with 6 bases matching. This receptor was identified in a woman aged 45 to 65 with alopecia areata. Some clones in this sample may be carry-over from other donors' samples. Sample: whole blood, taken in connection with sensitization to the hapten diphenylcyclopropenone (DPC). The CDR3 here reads CSASPQGGYGYTF. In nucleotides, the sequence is TGCAGTGCTAGTCCACAGGGCGGCTATGGCTACACCTTC.